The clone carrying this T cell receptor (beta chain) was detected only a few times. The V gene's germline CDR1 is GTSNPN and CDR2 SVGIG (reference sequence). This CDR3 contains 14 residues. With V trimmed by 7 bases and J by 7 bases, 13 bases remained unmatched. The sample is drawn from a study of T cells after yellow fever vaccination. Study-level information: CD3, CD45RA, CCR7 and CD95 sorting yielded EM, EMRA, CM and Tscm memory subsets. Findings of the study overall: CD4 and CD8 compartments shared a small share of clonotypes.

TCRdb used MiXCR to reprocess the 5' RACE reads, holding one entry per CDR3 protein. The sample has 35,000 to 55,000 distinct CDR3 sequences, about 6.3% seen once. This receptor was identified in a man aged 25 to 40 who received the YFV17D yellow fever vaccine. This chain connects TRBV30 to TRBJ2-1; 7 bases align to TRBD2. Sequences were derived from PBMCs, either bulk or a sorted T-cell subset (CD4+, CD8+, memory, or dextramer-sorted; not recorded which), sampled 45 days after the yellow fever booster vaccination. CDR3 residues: CALGGLWSWNEQFF. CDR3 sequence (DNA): TGTGCCTTGGGGGGGTTATGGAGCTGGAATGAGCAGTTCTTC.